The 15 T cell receptor beta chains below all came from one sample that was sequenced in a study of blood T cells in healthy people across ages. PCR was performed a second time for roughly 7 to 12 cycles using a sample-barcoded 5' primer and a J-beta primer mix. Each CDR3 protein is one row after TCRdb ran MiXCR on the 5' RACE reads. The repertoire holds 1.5 million to 2 million distinct CDR3 sequences, about 31% seen once, with approximately 10% in the top ten. Sequenced input: blood. These receptors were collected from a woman between 25 and 40 years old in good health.

The genes are TRBV6-2 or TRBV6-3 and TRBJ2-3; TRBD2 matches at 7 bases. The CDR3 is made up of 17 amino acids. V shed 5 bases, J shed 6 bases, and the junction held 17 bases outside the gene matches. Germline lookup yields CDR1 MNHEY and CDR2 SVGEGT. This chain's CDR3 is CASSDWGARESVDTQYF. The CDR3 DNA reads as TGTGCCAGCAGTGACTGGGGAGCGCGGGAGAGTGTGGATACGCAGTATTTT.

This clonotype has more than one count but fewer than ten. One end of the junction varies from germline; a read error may be responsible. The V call is TRBV12-3 or TRBV12-4, the J call TRBJ2-3, with TRBD1 matching over 8 bases. The CDR3 contains 16 residues. The CDR3, as DNA: TGTGCCAGCAGTCCCGGGACAGGACGGTTGCCAGATGCGCAGTATTTT. Translated, it gives CASSPGTGRLPDAQYF.

In its sample, this clonotype was seen a few times. This sequence joins TRBV20-1 and TRBJ1-2; the match to TRBD1 covers 7 bases. CDR3 length: 18 amino acids. The V gene end was trimmed by 0 bases and the J gene end by 4 bases; junction bases not matched to a gene: 17. Germline loops: CDR1 DFQATT, CDR2 SNEGSKA (reference sequence). CDR3 nucleotides: TGCAGTGCTAGAGATCCCCCGGGACAGACCGGGCGGCTCTATGGCTACACCTTC. This codes for CSARDPPGQTGRLYGYTF.

This sequence joins TRBV29-1 and TRBJ2-2, with 12 bases identical to TRBD2. Germline V gene lookup returns CDR1 SQVTM and CDR2 ANQGSEA. V lost 4 bases to trimming and J lost 8 bases; unmatched junction nucleotides: 2. The CDR3 is 13 amino acids. CDR3 in amino acids: CSVGLAGVGELFF. CDR3 DNA sequence: TGCAGCGTTGGACTAGCGGGAGTGGGGGAGCTGTTTTTT.

Only one count was recorded for this clonotype. V is TRBV5-1 and J is TRBJ2-3; D might be TRBD2 (6 bases). V gave up 0 bases and J gave up 4 bases, with 15 bases separating them. The CDR3 covers 16 residues. Looked up from germline, CDR1 is SGHRS and CDR2 is YFSETQ. The CDR3: CASSLAQKTSSDTQYF. Here the CDR3 DNA reads TGCGCCAGCAGCTTGGCGCAGAAGACTAGTTCAGATACGCAGTATTTT.

V usage is TRBV7-6 and J usage is TRBJ2-5; 7 nucleotides match TRBD1. The germline CDR1 and CDR2 sequences are SGHVS and FNYEAQ. CDR3 length: 14 residues. Trimming removed 0 bases from V and 11 bases from J; junction bases left unmatched: 9. The CDR3 coding sequence is TGTGCCAGCAGCTTAGCGTCTGGGACAGTTATACAGTACTTC. Translated, it gives CASSLASGTVIQYF.

This clonotype was counted only a few times. Sequence at one end of the junction differs from germline and may be a read error. The gene calls are TRBV5-1 and TRBJ2-4, with TRBD1 as a possible D gene (5 bases). This CDR3 region has 15 residues. CDR1 is SGHRS, CDR2 YFSETQ, per germline. CDR3 residues: CASNLGPQAKNIQYF. The CDR3 bases are TGCGCCAGCAACTTGGGTCCACAGGCTAAAAACATTCAGTACTTC.

With regard to this clonotype: Compared with germline, one end of the junction differs, possibly owing to a read error. The CDR3 nucleotides read TGTGCCAGCAGTTTAGAGCCGAGAGTGGCTGGGGCCAACGTCCCGACTTTC. The encoded protein is CASSLEPRVAGANVPTF. The V and J genes are TRBV27 and TRBJ2-6, with D possibly TRBD1 on 5 matching bases. This CDR3 spans 17 amino acids. Looked up from germline, CDR1 is MNHEY and CDR2 is SMNVEV (reference sequence).

This clonotype was seen just once. The gene calls are TRBV6-1 and TRBJ1-5; D is unresolved. Germline V CDR1 and CDR2: MNHNS, SASEGT. Trimming cost V 4 bases and J 0 bases, with 16 bases left between them. The CDR3 has 17 residues. Here the CDR3 reads CASSGRIAYYSNQPQHF. CDR3 nucleotide sequence: TGTGCCAGCAGTGGGCGGATCGCCTACTATAGCAATCAGCCCCAGCATTTT.

The gene calls are TRBV6-6 and TRBJ2-3; D may be TRBD1 (6 bases). The CDR3 is 14 residues long. Germline V gives CDR1 MNHNY, CDR2 SVGAGI (reference sequence). Deletions cut 6 bases from V and 3 bases from J, with 13 bases between. The CDR3 region has the DNA TGTGCCAGCAGATTCACAGGGCGGACAGATACGCAGTATTTT. Translating it yields CASRFTGRTDTQYF.

V gene TRBV10-3 combines with J gene TRBJ1-2; no reliable D call. The CDR3 runs 12 residues. The V end was cut by 0 bases, the J end by 4 bases, with 3 bases between. CDR1 is ENHRY, CDR2 SYGVKD, per germline. The CDR3 DNA is TGTGCCATCAGTGAGTCCGTCTATGGCTACACCTTC. Its protein product is CAISESVYGYTF.

This clonotype was observed a handful of times. The V gene is TRBV20-1, the J gene TRBJ1-1; D unclear. Germline lookup yields CDR1 DFQATT and CDR2 SNEGSKA (reference sequence). V was shortened by 6 bases and J by 4 bases, with 21 bases between the two germline ends. The CDR3 totals 15 residues. CDR3 bases: TGCAGTGCCCAACCTGACGGGCGGGTGAGCACTGAAGCTTTCTTT. Its translation is CSAQPDGRVSTEAFF.

This clonotype was recorded once. The chain couples TRBV2 to TRBJ1-2, with 7 bases aligning to TRBD1. V lost 6 bases to trimming and J lost 4 bases; unmatched junction nucleotides: 11. Germline V gives CDR1 SNHLY, CDR2 FYNNEI. The CDR3 loop spans 15 amino acids. CDR3 coding DNA: TGTGCCAGCAGCCGTAGACAGGGTTGGATCTATGGCTACACCTTC. It encodes CASSRRQGWIYGYTF.

The chain couples TRBV2 to TRBJ2-5; tentative D call: TRBD1 (6 bases). CDR3 length: 14 residues. The V and J ends lost 6 bases and 1 base respectively, with 12 bases between them. Per germline, CDR1 SNHLY and CDR2 FYNNEI. The CDR3 is CASRWGHLQETQYF. The CDR3 nucleotides are TGTGCCAGCAGGTGGGGGCACCTCCAAGAGACCCAGTACTTC.

This clonotype was counted only a few times. The J gene is TRBJ2-3, the V gene TRBV29-1; 13 nucleotides agree with TRBD2. Germline CDR1 is SQVTM and CDR2 is ANQGSEA. V was pared by 1 base and J by 2 bases, with 3 bases of the junction left unmatched. CDR3 size: 16 residues. The CDR3 here is CSVEGTSGGDTDTQYF. In DNA form, the CDR3 reads TGCAGCGTTGAAGGCACTAGCGGGGGGGACACAGATACGCAGTATTTT.